This TCR beta chain was recorded in a study of cytomegalovirus exposure and HLA in healthy donors. The overall study: Later analysis reported that the approximately 120 validation repertoires shared the platform of the roughly 680 first-cohort repertoires.

Study results and limitations: Confirmation was obtained in vitro that three CMV-associated chains are specific for CMV antigens.

As for this clone: Its target is unknown.

Profiled with immunoSEQ multiplex PCR; TCRdb holds only in-frame clones, not every one. The sample lists around 150,000 clones, 85% to 90% seen once, with 2.5% to 3.5% in the top ten. The CDR3 has 19 amino acids. After removal of 8 bases from V and 4 bases from J, the junction contained 19 bases not matched to a gene. Germline CDR1 MDHEN, CDR2 SYDVKM. This chain links TRBV28 with TRBJ2-2, with 10 nucleotides matching TRBD2. The sequencing input was PBMCs. The sequence came from a man aged 18 to 29 in good health and CMV-seronegative. The CDR3: CASGGSGRAIGVSTGELFF. The CDR3 bases are TGTGCCAGCGGAGGGAGCGGGAGGGCCATAGGCGTAAGCACCGGGGAGCTGTTTTTT.